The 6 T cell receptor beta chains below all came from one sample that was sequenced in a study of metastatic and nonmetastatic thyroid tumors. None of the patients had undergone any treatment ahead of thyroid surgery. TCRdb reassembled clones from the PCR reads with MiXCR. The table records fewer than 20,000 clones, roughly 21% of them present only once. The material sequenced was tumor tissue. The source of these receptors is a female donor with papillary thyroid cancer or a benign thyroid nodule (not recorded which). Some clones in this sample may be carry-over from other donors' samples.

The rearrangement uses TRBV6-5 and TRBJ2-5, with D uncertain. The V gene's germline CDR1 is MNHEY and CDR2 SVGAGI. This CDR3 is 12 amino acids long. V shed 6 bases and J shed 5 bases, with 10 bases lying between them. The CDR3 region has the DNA TGTGCCAGCAGCCTGCGTGGGGAGACCCAGTACTTC. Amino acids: CASSLRGETQYF.

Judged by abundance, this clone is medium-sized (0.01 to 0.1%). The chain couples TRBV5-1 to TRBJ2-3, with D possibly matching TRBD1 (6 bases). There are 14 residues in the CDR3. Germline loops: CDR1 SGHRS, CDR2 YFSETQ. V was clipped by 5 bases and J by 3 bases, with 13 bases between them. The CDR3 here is CASSRATGTDTQYF. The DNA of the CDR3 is TGCGCCAGCAGTCGGGCCACAGGGACAGATACGCAGTATTTT.

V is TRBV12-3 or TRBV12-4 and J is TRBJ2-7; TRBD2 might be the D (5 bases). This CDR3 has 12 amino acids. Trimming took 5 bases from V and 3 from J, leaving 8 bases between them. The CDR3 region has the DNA TGTGCCAGCAGTCGGGAAGGCTACGAGCAGTACTTC. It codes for CASSREGYEQYF.

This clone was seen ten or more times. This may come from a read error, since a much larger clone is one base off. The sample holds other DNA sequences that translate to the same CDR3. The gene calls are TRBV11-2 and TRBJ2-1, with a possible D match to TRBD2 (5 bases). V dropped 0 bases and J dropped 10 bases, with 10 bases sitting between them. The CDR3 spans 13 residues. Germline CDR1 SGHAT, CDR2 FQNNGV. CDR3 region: CASSLESGSEQFF. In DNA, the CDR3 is TGTGCCAGCAGCTTAGAGAGCGGCAGCGAGCAGTTCTTC.

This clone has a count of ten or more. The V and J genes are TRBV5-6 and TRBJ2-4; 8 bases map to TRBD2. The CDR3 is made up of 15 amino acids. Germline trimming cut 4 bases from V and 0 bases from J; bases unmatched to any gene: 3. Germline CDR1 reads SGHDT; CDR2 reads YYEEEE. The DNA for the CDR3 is TGTGCCAGCAGCAGCCTAGCGGGAGCCAAAAACATTCAGTACTTC. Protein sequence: CASSSLAGAKNIQYF.

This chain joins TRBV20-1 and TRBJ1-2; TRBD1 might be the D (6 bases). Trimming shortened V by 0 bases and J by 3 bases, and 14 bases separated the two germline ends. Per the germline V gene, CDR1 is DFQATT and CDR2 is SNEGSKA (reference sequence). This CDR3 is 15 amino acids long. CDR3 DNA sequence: TGCAGTGCTAGAGACCTGACAGGACTGGACTATGGCTACACCTTC. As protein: CSARDLTGLDYGYTF.